The 18 T cell receptor beta chains below come from one sample, sequenced in a study of OX40 agonist ivuxolimab in advanced cancers. The method was immunoSEQ multiplex PCR; TCRdb's version includes in-frame clones alone and lacks a portion of them. The sample contains over 70,000 clones, nearly 90% of which appear only once. The input for sequencing was CD4+ or CD8+ T cells sorted from blood, taken in a trial of the OX40 agonist ivuxolimab. These receptors came from an adult with an advanced solid tumor such as melanoma, head and neck, liver or kidney cancer.

This chain joins TRBV7-2 and TRBJ2-1; 8 bases are shared with TRBD2. V was pared by 4 bases and J by 8 bases, with 7 bases of the junction left unmatched. The length of the CDR3 is 14 residues. CDR1 and CDR2 (germline): SGHTA, FQGNSA. CDR3 bases: TGTGCCAGCAGCTCGGGACTAGTTATCGATGAGCAGTTCTTC. It yields the protein CASSSGLVIDEQFF.

This clone was observed a handful of times. The chain joins TRBV13 to TRBJ1-2; 8 bases are a match to TRBD1. The CDR3 totals 14 residues. Germline V gene lookup returns CDR1 PRHDT and CDR2 FYEKMQ (reference sequence). With 2 bases clipped from V and 5 bases from J, the junction kept 4 bases outside the gene matches. The CDR3 loop reads CASSLLTGVYGYTF. Written as DNA, the CDR3 is TGTGCCAGCAGCTTACTGACAGGGGTTTATGGCTACACCTTC.

The rearrangement links TRBV7-6 to TRBJ2-3, with D unclear. V lost 5 bases to trimming and J lost 1 base, with 19 bases between them. The CDR3 covers 17 residues. CDR1 and CDR2 (germline): SGHVS, FNYEAQ. In DNA, the CDR3 is TGTGCCAGCAGCCGACGGGCGGTTGATTTCGGCACAGATACGCAGTATTTT. Residues: CASSRRAVDFGTDTQYF.

The chain employs TRBV5-8 and TRBJ1-2; D gene unclear. Germline CDR1 is SGHTS and CDR2 is YDEGEE. The V and J ends lost 2 bases and 4 bases respectively, with 12 bases between them. There are 14 residues in the CDR3. CDR3 amino acids: CASSFDRGAYGYTF. Here the CDR3 DNA reads TGTGCCAGCAGCTTTGACCGGGGTGCCTATGGCTACACCTTC.

The J gene is TRBJ1-2, the V gene TRBV12-5; the D gene is possibly TRBD1 (6 bases). Germline CDR1 is LGHNT and CDR2 is FRNRAP. Trimming cost V 0 bases and J 8 bases, with 13 bases left between them. This CDR3 has 14 amino acids. CDR3 sequence (DNA): TGTGCTAGTGGTTTGGTACCATCAGGGGTGGGCTACACCTTC. Translating it yields CASGLVPSGVGYTF. The full variable domain, with the rest looked up from reference TRBV12-5 and TRBJ1-2, is DARVTQTPRHKVTEMGQEVTMRCQPILGHNTVFWYRQTMMQGLELLAYFRNRAPLDDSGMPKDRFSAEMPDATLATLKIQPSEPRDSAVYFCASGLVPSGVGYTFGSGTRLTVV.

This rearrangement joins TRBV6-6 to TRBJ1-5; D is possibly TRBD1 (5 bases). This CDR3 spans 16 amino acids. The germline CDR1 and CDR2 sequences are MNHNY and SVGAGI (reference sequence). V was shortened by 0 bases and J by 2 bases, with 11 bases between the two germline ends. As DNA, the CDR3 is TGTGCCAGCAGTTACTCGAGTGGCAGGGGCAATCAGCCCCAGCATTTT. Residues: CASSYSSGRGNQPQHF.

This chain joins TRBV5-1 and TRBJ2-5, with 9 bases matching TRBD1. V shed 2 bases, J shed 5 bases, and the junction held 10 bases outside the gene matches. The CDR3 extends over 16 amino acids. Germline loops: CDR1 SGHRS, CDR2 YFSETQ. CDR3 residues: CASSLSSTGGIETQYF. CDR3 nucleotide sequence: TGCGCCAGCAGCTTAAGCTCTACAGGGGGCATTGAGACCCAGTACTTC. The full variable domain, completed using reference TRBV5-1 and TRBJ2-5, is KAGVTQTPRYLIKTRGQQVTLSCSPISGHRSVSWYQQTPGQGLQFLFEYFSETQRNKGNFPGRFSGRQFSNSRSEMNVSTLELGDSALYLCASSLSSTGGIETQYFGPGTRLLVL.

The sample holds one count of this clone. The chain combines TRBV5-1 with TRBJ1-1; the match to TRBD1 covers 10 bases. In germline, CDR1 is SGHRS, CDR2 YFSETQ. The trim removed 0 bases at V and 0 bases at J, leaving 2 bases unmatched. The CDR3 extends over 16 amino acids. DNA for the CDR3: TGCGCCAGCAGCTTGGGGGACAGGGGCATGAACACTGAAGCTTTCTTT. This encodes CASSLGDRGMNTEAFF.

The genes are TRBV16 and TRBJ2-1, with D hard to call. Per germline, CDR1 KGHSY and CDR2 FQNENV. Trimming shortened V by 0 bases and J by 0 bases, and 15 bases separated the two germline ends. This CDR3 is built from 18 residues. The CDR3 loop is CASSQSPLGRYSYNEQFF. The CDR3 coding sequence is TGTGCCAGCAGCCAATCTCCCCTGGGTCGATACTCCTACAATGAGCAGTTCTTC.

This clone was counted a single time. The chain links TRBV5-4 to TRBJ1-6; D gene uncertain. The CDR3 has 15 amino acids. Looked up from germline, CDR1 is SGHNT and CDR2 is YYREEE (reference sequence). Trimming pared 2 bases from V and 2 bases from J, leaving 8 bases between. DNA of the CDR3: TGTGCCAGCAGCTTCGAAGGGACCTATAATTCACCCCTCCACTTT. Amino acid sequence: CASSFEGTYNSPLHF. Full variable domain (rest looked up from reference TRBV5-4 and TRBJ1-6): ETGVTQSPTHLIKTRGQQVTLRCSSQSGHNTVSWYQQALGQGPQFIFQYYREEENGRGNFPPRFSGLQFPNYSSELNVNALELDDSALYLCASSFEGTYNSPLHFGNGTRLTVT.

The chain combines TRBV5-4 with TRBJ2-1; a possible D gene is TRBD2 (6 bases). The CDR3 spans 12 residues. Germline assignment: CDR1 SGHNT and CDR2 YYREEE (reference sequence). V dropped 4 bases and J dropped 8 bases, with 10 bases sitting between them. CDR3 bases: TGTGCCAGCAGCCCAGGGAGGCATGAGCAGTTCTTC. Translated, it gives CASSPGRHEQFF.

The chain carries TRBV7-2 and TRBJ2-1; TRBD1 agrees at 10 bases. Trimming took 5 bases from V and 2 from J; bases not matched to a gene: 3. The CDR3 contains 15 residues. Germline assignment: CDR1 SGHTA and CDR2 FQGNSA. In DNA form, the CDR3 reads TGTGCCAGCAGCACGGACAGGGGGACCTACAATGAGCAGTTCTTC. Translating it yields CASSTDRGTYNEQFF.

The chain employs TRBV6-5 and TRBJ2-7, with D perhaps matching TRBD1 (6 bases). Trimming shortened V by 2 bases and J by 2 bases, and 10 bases separated the two germline ends. The germline CDR1 and CDR2 sequences are MNHEY and SVGAGI. CDR3 length equals 14 residues. The CDR3 sequence: CASSYGDIPYEQYF. CDR3 DNA: TGTGCCAGCAGTTACGGGGACATTCCCTACGAGCAGTACTTC.

The CDR3 nucleotides are TGTGCCAGCAGTATGACAGGGAGCTCACCCCTCCACTTT. It translates to CASSMTGSSPLHF. This chain connects TRBV27 to TRBJ1-6, with TRBD1 identical over 7 bases. CDR1 is MNHEY, CDR2 SMNVEV, per germline (reference sequence). The CDR3 runs to 13 residues. V lost 5 bases and J lost 10; bases outside the gene matches: 5.

This chain joins TRBV18 and TRBJ1-3; tentatively, D is TRBD1 (5 bases). The V and J ends lost 6 bases and 0 bases respectively, with 21 bases between them. Germline assignment: CDR1 KGHSH and CDR2 LQKENI. This CDR3 is 18 amino acids long. The CDR3 region has the DNA TGTGCCAGCTCCGGAACTAGAGCAGGGAGGAGCTCTGGAAACACCATATATTTT. This translates into CASSGTRAGRSSGNTIYF.

The rearrangement joins TRBV11-2 to TRBJ2-5, with 11 nucleotides matching TRBD2. Trimming cost V 5 bases and J 3 bases; bases outside gene matches: 5. This CDR3 region has 15 residues. Germline CDR1 is SGHAT and CDR2 is FQNNGV. This CDR3 is CASSGSSGGKETQYF. The CDR3 DNA reads as TGTGCCAGCAGCGGATCTAGCGGGGGGAAAGAGACCCAGTACTTC. The entire variable domain, with the rest obtained from reference TRBV11-2 and TRBJ2-5, is as follows: EAGVAQSPRYKIIEKRQSVAFWCNPISGHATLYWYQQILGQGPKLLIQFQNNGVVDDSQLPKDRFSAERLKGVDSTLKIQPAKLEDSAVYLCASSGSSGGKETQYFGPGTRLLVL.

The chain combines TRBV10-1 with TRBJ1-5; 8 bases align to TRBD1. CDR3 size: 13 residues. J gave up 6 bases and V 4 bases, and 2 bases lay outside the gene matches. The germline gives CDR1 WNHNN, CDR2 SYGVQD (reference sequence). CDR3 DNA: TGCGCCAGCAGTGGGACAGGGAGTCAGCCCCAGCATTTT. Its protein is CASSGTGSQPQHF.

The V gene is TRBV7-9, the J gene TRBJ1-1; D remains ambiguous. The germline V and J ends were trimmed by 2 bases and 1 base, with 11 bases remaining between them. The CDR3 covers 15 residues. CDR1 and CDR2 from the germline V gene are SEHNR and FQNEAQ (reference sequence). The CDR3 bases are TGTGCCAGCAGCTTATCCGGGTCCAGGAACACTGAAGCTTTCTTT. Amino acids: CASSLSGSRNTEAFF.